The 17 T cell receptor beta chains given below trace back to one sample, sequenced in a study of cytomegalovirus exposure and HLA in healthy donors. In the PCR, 60 Vbeta and 13 Jbeta primers were used. The repertoire was sequenced with immunoSEQ multiplex PCR; TCRdb's copy has only in-frame clones and lacks some. In the table there are more than 110,000 clones, over 80% of which are singletons. The specimen sequenced was PBMCs. Receptors originate from a female donor in good health and CMV-seronegative.

CDR3 amino acids: CASSQDRQNTGELFF. The CDR3 DNA reads TGTGCCAGCAGCCAAGACCGACAGAACACCGGGGAGCTGTTTTTT. The chain combines TRBV4-2 with TRBJ2-2, with D uncertain. The CDR3 consists of 15 residues. V was cut by 0 bases and J by 1 base, with 6 bases left in between. Germline CDR1 is LGHNA and CDR2 is YNFKEQ.

This chain joins TRBV28 and TRBJ1-2, with a tentative D call TRBD1 (6 bases). The CDR3 has 16 amino acids. V lost 3 bases and J 4 bases, leaving 18 bases between the germline ends. The germline CDR1 and CDR2 sequences are MDHEN and SYDVKM. The chain's CDR3 is CASSFDSGVGAYGYTF. CDR3 coding DNA: TGTGCCAGCAGTTTCGACTCAGGGGTGGGGGCCTATGGCTACACCTTC.

This clone has only a few counts. This chain links TRBV25-1 with TRBJ2-2; TRBD1 matches 8 bases. The CDR3 has 17 amino acids. The J segment lost 0 bases and the V segment lost 10 bases, leaving 13 bases of the junction unmatched. Germline CDR1 is MGHDK and CDR2 is SYGVNS. The CDR3 reads CATSRPRGHANTGELFF. The CDR3 DNA sequence: TGTGCCACCTCGAGACCCAGGGGGCATGCGAACACCGGGGAGCTGTTTTTT.

V gene TRBV30 combines with J gene TRBJ1-2; D might be TRBD1 (6 bases). This CDR3 spans 15 amino acids. Trimming left V 0 bases short and J 5 bases short, with 16 bases between. In germline, CDR1 is GTSNPN, CDR2 SVGIG (reference sequence). The CDR3 DNA is TGTGCCTGGAGTGTATGGGACACCCCTCGGTATGGCTACACCTTC. Amino acids: CAWSVWDTPRYGYTF.

CDR3 nucleotide sequence: TGTGCCAGCAGCTTGCTTCGACAGTACGAGCAGTACTTC. This codes for CASSLLRQYEQYF. The V call is TRBV7-2, the J call TRBJ2-7; TRBD1 might be the D (5 bases). Germline values: CDR1 SGHTA, CDR2 FQGNSA. The CDR3 loop spans 13 amino acids. Between the trimmed V and J ends, which lost 3 bases and 4 bases, there was a span of 10 bases.

This clone has a handful of counts. The CDR3 loop reads CASSLWGQGHRETQYF. Here the CDR3 DNA reads TGTGCCAGCAGTTTATGGGGACAGGGGCACCGGGAGACCCAGTACTTC. The genes are TRBV28 and TRBJ2-5; 10 nucleotides align to TRBD1. V lost 0 bases, J lost 5 bases, and 6 bases stayed unmatched. The germline gives CDR1 MDHEN, CDR2 SYDVKM. The CDR3 spans 16 residues.

V and J are TRBV10-3 and TRBJ1-3; D is unclear. Trimming stripped 10 bases from V and 0 bases from J, with 10 bases between. The CDR3 is 13 amino acids. CDR1 is ENHRY, CDR2 SYGVKD, per germline. As DNA, the CDR3 is TGTGCCACGACTTCAATCTCTGGAAACACCATATATTTT. It encodes CATTSISGNTIYF.

Only one count was recorded for this clone. The gene calls are TRBV5-1 and TRBJ2-5, with 7 bases that match TRBD2. The germline V gene encodes CDR1 SGHRS and CDR2 YFSETQ. The ends lost 4 bases at V and 5 bases at J; junction bases unmatched: 5. The CDR3 has 13 amino acids. The CDR3 coding sequence is TGCGCCAGCAGCGGGGACTACCGGGAGACCCAGTACTTC. Encoded protein: CASSGDYRETQYF.

The V gene is TRBV18, the J gene TRBJ2-7, with 11 positions matching TRBD1. Germline assignment: CDR1 KGHSH and CDR2 LQKENI. There are 18 residues in the CDR3. The junction had 14 bases not matched to a gene; V was cut back by 1 base and J by 6 bases. This CDR3 is CASSPLRTGGLLTPEQYF. CDR3 in DNA: TGTGCCAGCTCACCACTTAGGACAGGGGGCTTATTGACACCCGAGCAGTACTTC.

The chain is built from TRBV6-1 and TRBJ1-3; TRBD1 is a possible D gene (6 bases). This CDR3 has 15 amino acids. V was pared by 7 bases and J by 3 bases, with 16 bases between. CDR1 and CDR2 from the germline V gene are MNHNS and SASEGT. The CDR3 DNA reads TGTGCCAGCACCGGGGACACCCGGGTTGGAAACACCATATATTTT. Protein: CASTGDTRVGNTIYF.

V and J are TRBV28 and TRBJ1-2, with D unresolved. This CDR3 is 13 amino acids long. Germline V gives CDR1 MDHEN, CDR2 SYDVKM. V lost 8 bases and J 4 bases, leaving 14 bases between the germline ends. CDR3 in DNA: TGTGCCAGCTACCCGGAGAATGTCTATGGCTACACCTTC. Protein product: CASYPENVYGYTF.

In DNA form, the CDR3 reads TGCGCCAGCAGTGGGACAGGGGGCTATTACGAGCAGTACTTC. Translation gives CASSGTGGYYEQYF. The chain carries TRBV5-1 and TRBJ2-7; 12 bases match TRBD1. Per germline, CDR1 SGHRS and CDR2 YFSETQ. CDR3 length equals 14 residues. V dropped 5 bases and J dropped 4; count of bases not matched to a gene: 4. Full variable domain (missing parts from reference TRBV5-1 and TRBJ2-7): KAGVTQTPRYLIKTRGQQVTLSCSPISGHRSVSWYQQTPGQGLQFLFEYFSETQRNKGNFPGRFSGRQFSNSRSEMNVSTLELGDSALYLCASSGTGGYYEQYFGPGTRLTVT.

This clone has a handful of counts. Other DNA sequences in the same sample also yield this CDR3. This chain links TRBV6-1 with TRBJ1-5; 9 bases agree with TRBD1. CDR1 MNHNS and CDR2 SASEGT come from the germline V gene. The CDR3 totals 14 residues. The J segment lost 4 bases and the V segment lost 3 bases, leaving 1 base of the junction unmatched. The CDR3 DNA is TGTGCCAGCAGTGAGACAGGGGGAAATCAGCCCCAGCATTTT. Amino acids: CASSETGGNQPQHF.

This chain connects TRBV7-3 to TRBJ2-2; TRBD2 might be the D (6 bases). CDR3 size: 15 residues. Germline loops: CDR1 SGHTA, CDR2 FQGTGA. The V and J ends lost 6 bases and 4 bases respectively, with 15 bases between them. Written as DNA, the CDR3 is TGTGCCAGCAGTTTCGGGACTCCTCCCACCGGGGAGCTGTTTTTT. Its translation: CASSFGTPPTGELFF. The whole variable domain, filled in from reference TRBV7-3 and TRBJ2-2, reads GAGVSQTPSNKVTEKGKYVELRCDPISGHTALYWYRQSLGQGPEFLIYFQGTGAADDSGLPNDRFFAVRPEGSVSTLKIQRTERGDSAVYLCASSFGTPPTGELFFGEGSRLTVL.

The V gene is TRBV27, the J gene TRBJ2-7; no reliable D call. Trimming took 0 bases from V and 2 from J, leaving 8 bases between them. The CDR3 is 14 residues long. The germline V gene has CDR1 MNHEY and CDR2 SMNVEV (reference sequence). The CDR3: CASSLSIAAYEQYF. The CDR3, as DNA: TGTGCCAGCAGTTTATCTATCGCAGCCTACGAGCAGTACTTC.

This sequence joins TRBV5-6 and TRBJ2-5; D perhaps matches TRBD2 (6 bases). Germline V gene sequence: CDR1 SGHDT, CDR2 YYEEEE. Trimming left V 5 bases short and J 4 bases short, with 15 bases between. This CDR3 is built from 14 residues. The chain's CDR3 is CASSSGPRGETQYF. CDR3 bases: TGTGCCAGCAGTTCGGGACCGCGGGGAGAGACCCAGTACTTC.

The J gene is TRBJ2-2, the V gene TRBV6-4; 9 bases fit TRBD1. The CDR3 spans 14 residues. V lost 8 bases, J lost 4 bases, and 5 bases stayed unmatched. Germline assignment: CDR1 MRHNA and CDR2 SNTAGT. The CDR3: CASEKGQGTGELFF. The DNA of the CDR3 is TGTGCCAGCGAAAAGGGACAGGGCACCGGGGAGCTGTTTTTT.